This T cell receptor (beta chain) was captured in a study of cytomegalovirus exposure and HLA in healthy donors. It was with 60 Vbeta and 13 Jbeta primers that the PCR ran. Clones were read by immunoSEQ multiplex PCR, and TCRdb kept only the in-frame ones, dropping some. The data show under 200,000 clones, with 81% seen just once and around 2.1% held by the top ten. V was clipped by 0 bases and J by 9 bases; unmatched bases: 13. The CDR3 runs to 18 residues. CDR1 SGHRS and CDR2 YFSETQ come from the germline V gene. Study findings and constraints: Later on, analysis showed that most CMV-associated TCR beta chains appeared to be HLA-restricted. Sequencing artifact likely explains a cluster of highly shared sequence variants. Presence/absence comparisons presumed near-even sequencing depth among donors. The number of N-insertions in an Asian-associated ancestry cluster was reportedly below the approximately 700-donor mean in a later analysis.

Worth noting for this clone: The antigen is not known.

The genes are TRBV5-1 and TRBJ2-1; 12 positions agree with TRBD2. The sample was PBMCs. The receptor was isolated from a woman in her late teens or twenties in good health and CMV-seropositive. CDR3 coding DNA: TGCGCCAGCAGCTTGGCCTCGAGGACTAGCGGGGCGGGGGGTGAGCAGTTCTTC. It translates to CASSLASRTSGAGGEQFF.